Given below is one T cell receptor beta chain in context. The antigen is not known. This record comes from a study of cytomegalovirus exposure and HLA in healthy donors. Points from the study as a whole: Reportedly, cytomegalovirus status was diagnosed with high sensitivity and specificity.

The ends were cut back, 0 bases at V and 7 bases at J, with 11 bases in the middle. Per the germline V gene, CDR1 is SGHRS and CDR2 is YFSETQ. The length of the CDR3 is 14 residues. Profiling relied on immunoSEQ multiplex PCR, and the TCRdb table lists in-frame clones only, not all of them. There are 100,000 to 150,000 clones in the sample; about 94% occur only once, and around 1.3% lies in the top ten. The V gene is TRBV5-1, the J gene TRBJ2-1; a weak D match, TRBD2 (5 bases). The receptor comes from a woman aged 18-29 years in good health and CMV-seronegative. Sequenced input: PBMCs. CDR3 loop: CASSLDLAYNEQFF. CDR3 coding DNA: TGCGCCAGCAGCTTGGATCTAGCATATAATGAGCAGTTCTTC.